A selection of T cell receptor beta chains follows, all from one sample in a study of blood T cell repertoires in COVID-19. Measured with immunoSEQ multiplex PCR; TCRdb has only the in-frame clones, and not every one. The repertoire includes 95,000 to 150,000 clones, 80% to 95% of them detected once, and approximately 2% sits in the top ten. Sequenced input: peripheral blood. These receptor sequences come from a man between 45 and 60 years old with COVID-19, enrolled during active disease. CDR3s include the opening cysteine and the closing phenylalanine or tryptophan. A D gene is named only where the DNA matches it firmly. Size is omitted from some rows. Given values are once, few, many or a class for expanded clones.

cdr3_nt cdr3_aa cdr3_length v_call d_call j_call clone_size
TGTGCCAGCAGCCCCACCGCAGGGGGTTTCGCAGATACGCAGTATTTT CASSPTAGGFADTQYF 16 TRBV9 TRBD1 TRBJ2-3 .
TGTGCCAGTAGTACGGTCAAGAACACTGAAGCTTTCTTT CASSTVKNTEAFF 13 TRBV19 . TRBJ1-1 .
TGTGCCAGCAGTTCTGCGGGGGAGGGCACAGATACGCAGTATTTT CASSSAGEGTDTQYF 15 TRBV28 TRBD2 TRBJ2-3 .
TGTGCCTGGAGTCGGGGGGGCGGTGAGCAGTTCTTC CAWSRGGGEQFF 12 TRBV30 TRBD2 TRBJ2-1 .
TGCGCCAGCAGCCAAAATAGCGGCTCTGGGGCCAACGTCCTGACTTTC CASSQNSGSGANVLTF 16 TRBV4-3 . TRBJ2-6 .
TGTGCCAGCTCACCGAGGGCGGGAGTCGCCGGGGAGCTGTTTTTT CASSPRAGVAGELFF 15 TRBV18 TRBD2 TRBJ2-2 .
TGTGCCAGCAGCCAGACAGGGACGGGTTACAATGAGCAGTTCTTC CASSQTGTGYNEQFF 15 TRBV7-2 TRBD1 TRBJ2-1 once
TGTGCCAGCTCACCACCGGCGGGAACCTCCTACGAGCAGTACTTC CASSPPAGTSYEQYF 15 TRBV18 . TRBJ2-7 .
TGTGCCAGCAGCTCTAGCCTAACCACAGATACGCAGTATTTT CASSSSLTTDTQYF 14 TRBV7-9 . TRBJ2-3 .
TGTGCCAGCAGGCCGACTAGCGGAGGCGGTAACGAGCAGTACTTC CASRPTSGGGNEQYF 15 TRBV2 TRBD2 TRBJ2-7 .
TGTGCCAGCAGTTTTGACAGTCAGCCCCAGCATTTT CASSFDSQPQHF 12 TRBV12-3/TRBV12-4 . TRBJ1-5 few
TGTGCCAGCGGGACTAGCGGGTCCTACAATGAGCAGTTCTTC CASGTSGSYNEQFF 14 TRBV6-5 TRBD2 TRBJ2-1 .
TGTGCCAGCAGCAATAGCGGGATAAACTCCTACGAGCAGTACTTC CASSNSGINSYEQYF 15 TRBV28 TRBD2 TRBJ2-7 .
TGTGCCAGCTCAGGGAACACTGAAGCTTTCTTT CASSGNTEAFF 11 TRBV6-5 . TRBJ1-1 once
TGTGCCAGCAGTTACACCGGGACTACCAATGAGCAGTTCTTC CASSYTGTTNEQFF 14 TRBV6-5 TRBD2 TRBJ2-1 .
TGCGCCAGCAGCCAGGATGACTCGAGCGGACTCGATACGCAGTATTTT CASSQDDSSGLDTQYF 16 TRBV4-3 . TRBJ2-3 .
TGTGCCAGCAGTGAAGTTACAGGGTTTATGCGCAATGAGCAGTTCTTC CASSEVTGFMRNEQFF 16 TRBV2 . TRBJ2-1 .
TGTGCCAGCAGCGTAGCATCCCCCGGGGGGGCTCTTGGCTACACCTTC CASSVASPGGALGYTF 16 TRBV9 . TRBJ1-2 .
TGCGCCAGCAGCCTGACAGGGGGCTTGATGAATTCACCCCTCCACTTT CASSLTGGLMNSPLHF 16 TRBV5-1 TRBD1 TRBJ1-6 .
TGTGCCAGCAGTCCGACAGGGGAAGACGCCGGGGAGCTGTTTTTT CASSPTGEDAGELFF 15 TRBV6-5 TRBD1 TRBJ2-2 .
TGCGCCAGCAGCCAAGTTAGCGGGGTTGGGGCCAACGTCCTGACTTTC CASSQVSGVGANVLTF 16 TRBV4-1 TRBD2 TRBJ2-6 .
TGCGCCAGCAGCCGGGACACCGGGGAGCTGTTTTTT CASSRDTGELFF 12 TRBV5-1 . TRBJ2-2 .
TGTGCCAGCTCAACCCCCTCGGAGGAGACCCAGTACTTC CASSTPSEETQYF 13 TRBV18 . TRBJ2-5 .
TGTGCCACCAGTCAAGGAGGGGCCGGGGAGCTGTTTTTT CATSQGGAGELFF 13 TRBV24-1 . TRBJ2-2 once
TGTGCCAGCAGCTCCCAGGCGGGGAGAGAGACCCAGTACTTC CASSSQAGRETQYF 14 TRBV7-2 . TRBJ2-5 .
TGTGCCAGCAGCGCAGGGGGGACGGGCACTGAAGCTTTCTTT CASSAGGTGTEAFF 14 TRBV5-4 TRBD1 TRBJ1-1 .
TGCGCCAGCAGCTCTGGACTAGCGGGCGGGGATGAGCAGTTCTTC CASSSGLAGGDEQFF 15 TRBV5-1 TRBD2 TRBJ2-1 once
TGTGCCAGCTCACCTGAACAGGCTACTAACTATGGCTACACCTTC CASSPEQATNYGYTF 15 TRBV18 . TRBJ1-2 .
TGTGCCACCACCTCATACGGCAATGAGCAGTTCTTC CATTSYGNEQFF 12 TRBV15 . TRBJ2-1 .
TGTGCCACCAGTGATCCCGGACTAGCGGGAGGCCGCGGGGAGCTGTTTTTT CATSDPGLAGGRGELFF 17 TRBV24-1 TRBD2 TRBJ2-2 .
TGTGCCAGCAGCGTAGCTGCTAGCGGGAGGGCCGTGGAGACCCAGTACTTC CASSVAASGRAVETQYF 17 TRBV9 TRBD2 TRBJ2-5 .
TGTGCCAGCAGCCCCCGGGACAGGGCACCCTTCTCTGGGGCCAACGTCCTGACTTTC CASSPRDRAPFSGANVLTF 19 TRBV3-1/TRBV3-2 TRBD1 TRBJ2-6 .
TGTGCCAGCAGTACAGGCAATGAGCAGTTCTTC CASSTGNEQFF 11 TRBV6-6 . TRBJ2-1 .
TGCGCCAGCAGTCAGGGAGATACGCAGTATTTT CASSQGDTQYF 11 TRBV4-1 . TRBJ2-3 once
TGTGCCAGCAGCCAACAAGGGCGCGACGGGAACGCTTTCTTT CASSQQGRDGNAFF 14 TRBV7-9 . TRBJ1-1 .